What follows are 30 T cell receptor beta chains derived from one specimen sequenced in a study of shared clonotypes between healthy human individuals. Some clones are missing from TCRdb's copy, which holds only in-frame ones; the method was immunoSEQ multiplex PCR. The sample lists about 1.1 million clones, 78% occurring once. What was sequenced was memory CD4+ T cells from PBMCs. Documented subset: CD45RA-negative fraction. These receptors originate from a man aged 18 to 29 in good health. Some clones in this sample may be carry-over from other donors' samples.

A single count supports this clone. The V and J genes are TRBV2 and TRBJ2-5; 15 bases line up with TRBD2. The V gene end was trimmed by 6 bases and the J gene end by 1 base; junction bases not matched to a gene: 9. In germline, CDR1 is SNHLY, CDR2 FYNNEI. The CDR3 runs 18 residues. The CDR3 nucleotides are TGTGCCAGCAGGGCCCGGACTAGCGGGAGGGCCTCCCAAGAGACCCAGTACTTC. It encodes CASRARTSGRASQETQYF.

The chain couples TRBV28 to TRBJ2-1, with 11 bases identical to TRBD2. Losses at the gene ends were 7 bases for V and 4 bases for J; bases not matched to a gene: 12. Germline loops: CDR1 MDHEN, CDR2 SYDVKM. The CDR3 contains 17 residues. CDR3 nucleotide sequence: TGTGCCAGCAACCCAGCTAGCGGGAGGAGGAGGTACAATGAGCAGTTCTTC. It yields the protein CASNPASGRRRYNEQFF.

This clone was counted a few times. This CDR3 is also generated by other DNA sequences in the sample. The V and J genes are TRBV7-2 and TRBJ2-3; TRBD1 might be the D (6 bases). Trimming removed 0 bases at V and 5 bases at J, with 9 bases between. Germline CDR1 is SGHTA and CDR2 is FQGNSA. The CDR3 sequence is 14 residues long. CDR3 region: CASSLARGRDTQYF. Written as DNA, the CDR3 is TGTGCCAGCAGCTTAGCTAGGGGGAGAGATACGCAGTATTTT.

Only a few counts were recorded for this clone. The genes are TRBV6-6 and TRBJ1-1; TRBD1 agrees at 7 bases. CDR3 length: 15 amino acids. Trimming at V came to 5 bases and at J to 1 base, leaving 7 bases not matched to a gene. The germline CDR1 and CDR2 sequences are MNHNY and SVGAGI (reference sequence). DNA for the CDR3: TGTGCCAGCAGTAGCGGGACAGCCCGGAACACTGAAGCTTTCTTT. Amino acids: CASSSGTARNTEAFF.

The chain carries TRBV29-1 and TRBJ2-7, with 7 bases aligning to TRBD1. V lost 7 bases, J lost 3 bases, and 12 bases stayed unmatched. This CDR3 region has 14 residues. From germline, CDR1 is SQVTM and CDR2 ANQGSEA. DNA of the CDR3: TGCAGCGCCACCGGGACAGCAGAGATCTACGAGCAGTACTTC. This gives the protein CSATGTAEIYEQYF.

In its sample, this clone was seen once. CDR3: CASSFWAAPSYEQYF. The CDR3 nucleotides read TGTGCCAGCAGTTTCTGGGCAGCCCCCTCCTACGAGCAGTACTTC. This rearrangement joins TRBV28 to TRBJ2-7; D remains unclear. Germline V CDR1 and CDR2: MDHEN, SYDVKM. V was pared by 3 bases and J by 0 bases, with 12 bases between. CDR3 size: 15 residues.

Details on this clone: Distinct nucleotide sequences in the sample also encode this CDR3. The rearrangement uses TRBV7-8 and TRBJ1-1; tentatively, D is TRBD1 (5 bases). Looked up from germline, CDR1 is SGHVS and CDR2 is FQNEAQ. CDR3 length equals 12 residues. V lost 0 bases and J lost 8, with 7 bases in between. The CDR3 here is CASSLARGEAFF. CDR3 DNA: TGTGCCAGCAGCTTAGCCCGGGGGGAAGCTTTCTTT.

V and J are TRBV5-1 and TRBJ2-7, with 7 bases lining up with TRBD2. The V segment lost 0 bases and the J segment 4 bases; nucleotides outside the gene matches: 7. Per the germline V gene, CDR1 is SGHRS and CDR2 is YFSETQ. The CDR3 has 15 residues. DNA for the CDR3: TGCGCCAGCAGCTTGGTATCTAGCGGAAGATACGAGCAGTACTTC. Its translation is CASSLVSSGRYEQYF.

CDR3 residues: CASSYFGISTDTQYF. The CDR3 nucleotides read TGTGCCAGCAGTTACTTTGGGATTAGCACAGATACGCAGTATTTT. This chain links TRBV6-6 with TRBJ2-3; D is uncertain. This CDR3 has 15 residues. Germline CDR1 reads MNHNY; CDR2 reads SVGAGI (reference sequence). V was clipped by 1 base and J by 0 bases, with 8 bases between them.

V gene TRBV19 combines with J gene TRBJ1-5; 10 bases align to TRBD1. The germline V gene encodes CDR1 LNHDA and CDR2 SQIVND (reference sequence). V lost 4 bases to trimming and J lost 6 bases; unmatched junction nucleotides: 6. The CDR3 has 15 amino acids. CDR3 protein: CASSRDRGAGQPQHF. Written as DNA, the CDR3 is TGTGCCAGTAGTAGGGACAGGGGAGCGGGTCAGCCCCAGCATTTT.

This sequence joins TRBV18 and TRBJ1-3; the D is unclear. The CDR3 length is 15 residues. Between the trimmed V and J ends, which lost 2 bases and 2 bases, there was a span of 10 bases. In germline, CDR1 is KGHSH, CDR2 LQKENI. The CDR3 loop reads CASSPEGSPGNTIYF. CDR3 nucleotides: TGTGCCAGCTCACCAGAGGGAAGTCCTGGAAACACCATATATTTT.

CDR3 DNA: TGTGCCAGCAGCAAGAGGACAGGGATGGTGGCAGATACGCAGTATTTT. This translates into CASSKRTGMVADTQYF. The J gene is TRBJ2-3, the V gene TRBV5-6; 8 positions agree with TRBD1. Germline V gene sequence: CDR1 SGHDT, CDR2 YYEEEE. V trimming: 4 bases; J trimming: 4 bases; junction bases outside the gene matches: 11. The CDR3 has 16 residues.

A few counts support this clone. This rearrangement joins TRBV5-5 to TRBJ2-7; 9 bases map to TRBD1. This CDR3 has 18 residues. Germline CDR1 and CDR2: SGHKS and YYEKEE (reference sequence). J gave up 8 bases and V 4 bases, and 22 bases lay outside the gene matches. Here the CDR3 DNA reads TGTGCCAGCAGCCAGAGACTTGTTACAGGGGGCGCGATCAATAAGCAGTACTTC. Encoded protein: CASSQRLVTGGAINKQYF. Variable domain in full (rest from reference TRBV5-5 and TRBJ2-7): DAGVTQSPTHLIKTRGQQVTLRCSPISGHKSVSWYQQVLGQGPQFIFQYYEKEERGRGNFPDRFSARQFPNYSSELNVNALLLGDSALYLCASSQRLVTGGAINKQYFGPGTRLTVT.

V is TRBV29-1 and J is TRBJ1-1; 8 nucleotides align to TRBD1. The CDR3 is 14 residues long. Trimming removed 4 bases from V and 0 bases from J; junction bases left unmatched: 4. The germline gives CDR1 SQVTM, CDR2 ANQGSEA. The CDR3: CSVGTGHMNTEAFF. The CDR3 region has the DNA TGCAGCGTTGGGACAGGGCACATGAACACTGAAGCTTTCTTT. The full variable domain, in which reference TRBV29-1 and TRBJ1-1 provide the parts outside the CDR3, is SAVISQKPSRDICQRGTSLTIQCQVDSQVTMMFWYRQQPGQSLTLIATANQGSEATYESGFVIDKFPISRPNLTFSTLTVSNMSPEDSSIYLCSVGTGHMNTEAFFGQGTRLTVV.

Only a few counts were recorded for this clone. CDR3 in DNA: TGTGCCAGCGGAGACCTCGGACGAACTCTCGACGAGCAGTACTTC. It specifies CASGDLGRTLDEQYF. This chain joins TRBV6-1 and TRBJ2-7, with D uncertain. Germline CDR1 is MNHNS and CDR2 is SASEGT. This CDR3 is built from 15 residues. The V gene lost 8 bases and the J gene lost 5 bases, with 22 bases spanning the gap.

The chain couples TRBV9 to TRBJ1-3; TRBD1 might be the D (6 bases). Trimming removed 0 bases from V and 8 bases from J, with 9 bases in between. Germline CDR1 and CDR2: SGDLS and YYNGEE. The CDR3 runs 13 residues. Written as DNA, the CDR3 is TGTGCCAGCAGCGTAGCACCAGGGGACACCATATATTTT. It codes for CASSVAPGDTIYF.

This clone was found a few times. The CDR3 reads CASSPPGALRDEQYF. Here the CDR3 DNA reads TGTGCCAGCTCACCACCGGGGGCGCTTCGGGACGAGCAGTACTTC. The V call is TRBV18, the J call TRBJ2-7, with D possibly matching TRBD1 (6 bases). CDR3 length equals 15 residues. Germline values: CDR1 KGHSH, CDR2 LQKENI. V lost 0 bases, J lost 5 bases, and 14 bases lay in between.

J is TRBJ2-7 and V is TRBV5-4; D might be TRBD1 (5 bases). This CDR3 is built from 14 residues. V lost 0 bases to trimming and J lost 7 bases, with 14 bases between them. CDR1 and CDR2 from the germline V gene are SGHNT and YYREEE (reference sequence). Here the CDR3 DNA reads TGTGCCAGCAGCTTGGGGAACACTAAGGGGGAGCAGTACTTC. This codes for CASSLGNTKGEQYF.

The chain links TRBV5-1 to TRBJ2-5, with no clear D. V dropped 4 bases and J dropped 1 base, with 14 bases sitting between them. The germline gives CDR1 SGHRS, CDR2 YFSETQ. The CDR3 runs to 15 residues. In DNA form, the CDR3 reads TGCGCCAGCAGCACCGAGATAGCCGTCCAAGAGACCCAGTACTTC. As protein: CASSTEIAVQETQYF.

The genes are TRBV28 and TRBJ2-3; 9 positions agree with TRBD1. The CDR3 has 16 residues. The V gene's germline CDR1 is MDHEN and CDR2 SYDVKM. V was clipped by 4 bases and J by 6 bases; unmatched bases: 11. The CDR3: CASSYGTGRGKDTQYF. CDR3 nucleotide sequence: TGTGCCAGCAGTTACGGGACAGGGAGGGGGAAGGATACGCAGTATTTT.

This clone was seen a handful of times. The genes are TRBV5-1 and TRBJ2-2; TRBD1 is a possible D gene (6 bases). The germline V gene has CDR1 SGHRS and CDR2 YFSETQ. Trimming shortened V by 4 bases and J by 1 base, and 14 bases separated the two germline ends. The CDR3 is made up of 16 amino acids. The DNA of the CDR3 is TGCGCCAGCAGCCGACAGGCGGCGGGGAACACCGGGGAGCTGTTTTTT. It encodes CASSRQAAGNTGELFF.

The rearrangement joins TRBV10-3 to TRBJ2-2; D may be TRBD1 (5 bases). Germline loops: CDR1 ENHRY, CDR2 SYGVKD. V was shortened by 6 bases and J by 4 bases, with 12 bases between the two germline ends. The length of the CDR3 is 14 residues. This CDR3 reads CAIRSREGTGELFF. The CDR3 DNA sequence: TGTGCCATCAGAAGCAGGGAAGGCACCGGGGAGCTGTTTTTT.

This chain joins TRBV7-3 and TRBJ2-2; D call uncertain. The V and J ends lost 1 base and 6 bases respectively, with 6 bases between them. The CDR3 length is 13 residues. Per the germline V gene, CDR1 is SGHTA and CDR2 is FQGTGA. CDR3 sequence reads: CASSLNQAGELFF. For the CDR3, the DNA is TGTGCCAGCAGCTTAAATCAGGCCGGGGAGCTGTTTTTT.

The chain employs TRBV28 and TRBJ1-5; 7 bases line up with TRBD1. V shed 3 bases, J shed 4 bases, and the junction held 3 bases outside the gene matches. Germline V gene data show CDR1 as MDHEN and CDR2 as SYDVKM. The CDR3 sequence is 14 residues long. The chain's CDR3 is CASSLTGRNQPQHF. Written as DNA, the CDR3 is TGTGCCAGCAGTTTGACAGGGCGGAATCAGCCCCAGCATTTT. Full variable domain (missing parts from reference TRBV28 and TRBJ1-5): DVKVTQSSRYLVKRTGEKVFLECVQDMDHENMFWYRQDPGLGLRLIYFSYDVKMKEKGDIPEGYSVSREKKERFSLILESASTNQTSMYLCASSLTGRNQPQHFGDGTRLSIL.

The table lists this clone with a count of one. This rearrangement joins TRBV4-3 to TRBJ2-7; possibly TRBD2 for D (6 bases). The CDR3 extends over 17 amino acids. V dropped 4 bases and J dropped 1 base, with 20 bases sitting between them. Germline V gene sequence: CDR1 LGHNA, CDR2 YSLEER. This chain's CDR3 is CASSLRGGNARSYEQYF. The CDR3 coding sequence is TGCGCCAGCAGCCTAAGGGGCGGGAATGCAAGGTCCTACGAGCAGTACTTC.

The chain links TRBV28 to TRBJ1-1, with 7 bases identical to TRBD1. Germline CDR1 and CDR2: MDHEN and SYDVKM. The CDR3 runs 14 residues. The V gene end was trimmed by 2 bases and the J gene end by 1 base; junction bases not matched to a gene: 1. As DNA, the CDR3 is TGTGCCAGCAGTTTAGAGGGGGCGAACACTGAAGCTTTCTTT. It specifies CASSLEGANTEAFF. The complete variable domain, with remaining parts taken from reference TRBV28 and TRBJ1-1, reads DVKVTQSSRYLVKRTGEKVFLECVQDMDHENMFWYRQDPGLGLRLIYFSYDVKMKEKGDIPEGYSVSREKKERFSLILESASTNQTSMYLCASSLEGANTEAFFGQGTRLTVV.

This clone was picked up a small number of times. This CDR3 reads CASSSGTSGGEKLFF. CDR3 bases: TGCGCCAGCAGCTCTGGGACCTCGGGAGGTGAAAAACTGTTTTTT. The chain couples TRBV4-1 to TRBJ1-4, with a weak D call TRBD1 (5 bases). Germline CDR1 is MGHRA and CDR2 is YSYEKL. V lost 5 bases, J lost 7 bases, and 17 bases lay in between. The CDR3 has 15 amino acids.

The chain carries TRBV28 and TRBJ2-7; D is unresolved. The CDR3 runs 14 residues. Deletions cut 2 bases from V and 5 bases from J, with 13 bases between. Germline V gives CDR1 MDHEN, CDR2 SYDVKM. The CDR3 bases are TGTGCCAGCAGTTTAGGCCTTGAGGCACACGAGCAGTACTTC. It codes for CASSLGLEAHEQYF.

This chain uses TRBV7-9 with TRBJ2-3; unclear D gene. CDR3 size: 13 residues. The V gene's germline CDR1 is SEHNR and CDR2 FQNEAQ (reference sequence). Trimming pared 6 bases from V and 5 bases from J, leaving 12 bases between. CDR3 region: CASRKGSEDTQYF. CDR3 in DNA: TGTGCCAGCAGGAAGGGAAGTGAAGATACGCAGTATTTT.

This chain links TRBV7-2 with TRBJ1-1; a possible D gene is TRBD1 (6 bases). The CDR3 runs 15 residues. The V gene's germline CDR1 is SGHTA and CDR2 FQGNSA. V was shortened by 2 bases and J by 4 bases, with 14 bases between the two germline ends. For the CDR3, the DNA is TGTGCCAGCAGCTTATTACAGGGTGGGGGCACTGAAGCTTTCTTT. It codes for CASSLLQGGGTEAFF. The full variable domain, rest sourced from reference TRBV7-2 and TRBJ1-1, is GAGVSQSPSNKVTEKGKDVELRCDPISGHTALYWYRQSLGQGLEFLIYFQGNSAPDKSGLPSDRFSAERTGGSVSTLTIQRTQQEDSAVYLCASSLLQGGGTEAFFGQGTRLTVV.